Listed below are T cell receptor beta chains from one sample, sequenced in a study of T-cell reconstitution after alpha-beta-depleted transplantation in children. TCRdb re-derived calls from the PCR reads in MiXCR, one entry per CDR3 protein. The repertoire holds 90,000 to 100,000 distinct CDR3 sequences, with about 22% as singletons. Sample: PBMCs, taken before TCRalphabeta/CD19-depleted stem cell transplant. The receptors come from a boy between 2 and 15 years old with acute lymphoblastic leukemia, due to receive a stem cell transplant. Both conserved end residues are part of each CDR3. The order of the fields is clone size, D gene, V gene, J gene, CDR3 protein, CDR3 DNA. The D gene is left open where the match is weak. Clone size, where shown, is once, few, many, or a class for clones that have expanded.

clone_size: -
d_call: -
v_call: TRBV4-1
j_call: TRBJ2-2
cdr3_aa: CASSQEVGATGELFF
cdr3_nt: TGCGCCAGCAGCCAAGAGGTGGGGGCAACCGGGGAGCTGTTTTTT

clone_size: -
d_call: TRBD1
v_call: TRBV3-1
j_call: TRBJ1-2
cdr3_aa: CASSQGHAGGANGYTF
cdr3_nt: TGTGCCAGCAGCCAAGGCCACGCAGGGGGCGCGAATGGCTACACCTTC

clone_size: -
d_call: TRBD2
v_call: TRBV29-1
j_call: TRBJ2-5
cdr3_aa: CSVGTSGSLGETQYF
cdr3_nt: TGCAGCGTCGGGACTAGCGGGAGTTTGGGGGAGACCCAGTACTTC

clone_size: few
d_call: TRBD2
v_call: TRBV7-2
j_call: TRBJ2-1
cdr3_aa: CASSYRGGREQFF
cdr3_nt: TGTGCCAGCAGCTATCGGGGGGGTCGTGAGCAGTTCTTC

clone_size: -
d_call: -
v_call: TRBV15
j_call: TRBJ1-3
cdr3_aa: CATSIPSGNTIYF
cdr3_nt: TGTGCCACCAGCATCCCCTCTGGAAACACCATATATTTT

clone_size: -
d_call: TRBD2
v_call: TRBV27
j_call: TRBJ2-3
cdr3_aa: CASSTLTSGADTQYF
cdr3_nt: TGTGCCAGCAGTACACTAACTAGCGGGGCAGATACGCAGTATTTT

clone_size: -
d_call: -
v_call: TRBV6-5
j_call: TRBJ2-7
cdr3_aa: CASSSHLFEQYF
cdr3_nt: TGTGCCAGCAGTTCCCACCTATTTGAGCAGTACTTC

clone_size: -
d_call: TRBD1
v_call: TRBV27
j_call: TRBJ1-4
cdr3_aa: CASRGQGWEKLFF
cdr3_nt: TGTGCCAGCAGGGGACAGGGCTGGGAAAAACTGTTTTTT

clone_size: many
d_call: TRBD1
v_call: TRBV5-5
j_call: TRBJ2-7
cdr3_aa: CASSFETGIYYEQYF
cdr3_nt: TGTGCCAGCAGCTTCGAGACAGGGATCTACTACGAGCAGTACTTC

clone_size: few
d_call: -
v_call: TRBV5-1
j_call: TRBJ2-3
cdr3_aa: CASSFVTTDTQYF
cdr3_nt: TGCGCCAGCAGCTTTGTTACCACAGATACGCAGTATTTT

clone_size: -
d_call: TRBD2
v_call: TRBV9
j_call: TRBJ2-1
cdr3_aa: CASSPRTGSGLADRNEQFF
cdr3_nt: TGTGCCAGCAGCCCCCGGACAGGGAGCGGACTAGCGGATAGAAATGAGCAGTTCTTC

clone_size: -
d_call: TRBD1
v_call: TRBV28
j_call: TRBJ1-5
cdr3_aa: CASSLIGTVNQPQHF
cdr3_nt: TGTGCCAGCAGTTTAATAGGGACAGTAAATCAGCCCCAGCATTTT

clone_size: few
d_call: -
v_call: TRBV20-1
j_call: TRBJ2-4
cdr3_aa: CSARDPRAKNIQYF
cdr3_nt: TGCAGTGCTAGAGATCCCAGAGCCAAAAACATTCAGTACTTC

clone_size: few
d_call: -
v_call: TRBV28
j_call: TRBJ2-7
cdr3_aa: CASRSSAYEQYF
cdr3_nt: TGTGCCAGCAGATCCAGCGCCTACGAGCAGTACTTC

clone_size: many
d_call: -
v_call: TRBV5-5
j_call: TRBJ2-7
cdr3_aa: CASSMTGGTGEQYF
cdr3_nt: TGTGCCAGCAGCATGACCGGCGGAACGGGCGAGCAGTACTTC

clone_size: -
d_call: TRBD1
v_call: TRBV28
j_call: TRBJ1-5
cdr3_aa: CASSLVPRGQDQPQHF
cdr3_nt: TGTGCCAGCAGTTTAGTTCCCAGGGGGCAGGATCAGCCCCAGCATTTT

clone_size: -
d_call: -
v_call: TRBV12-5
j_call: TRBJ2-5
cdr3_aa: CASGSTDQETQYF
cdr3_nt: TGTGCTAGTGGTTCCACGGATCAAGAGACCCAGTACTTC

clone_size: -
d_call: TRBD1
v_call: TRBV29-1
j_call: TRBJ2-6
cdr3_aa: CSVNTGAPSGANVLTF
cdr3_nt: TGCAGCGTTAACACAGGGGCCCCCTCTGGGGCCAACGTCCTGACTTTC

clone_size: -
d_call: TRBD2
v_call: TRBV24-1
j_call: TRBJ2-3
cdr3_aa: CATSDYGLAKTDTQYF
cdr3_nt: TGTGCCACCAGTGATTACGGACTAGCTAAAACAGATACGCAGTATTTT

clone_size: few
d_call: -
v_call: TRBV20-1
j_call: TRBJ2-7
cdr3_aa: CSASGGANYEQYF
cdr3_nt: TGCAGTGCTAGCGGAGGGGCCAACTACGAGCAGTACTTC

clone_size: few
d_call: -
v_call: TRBV6-2/TRBV6-3
j_call: TRBJ2-5
cdr3_aa: CASSYVTVETQYF
cdr3_nt: TGTGCCAGCAGTTATGTGACGGTCGAGACCCAGTACTTC

clone_size: few
d_call: TRBD1
v_call: TRBV7-9
j_call: TRBJ2-1
cdr3_aa: CASSLGTGQGGNEQFF
cdr3_nt: TGTGCCAGCAGCTTAGGAACGGGACAGGGAGGCAATGAGCAGTTCTTC

clone_size: few
d_call: -
v_call: TRBV15
j_call: TRBJ2-4
cdr3_aa: CATSRGLRGEGDIQYF
cdr3_nt: TGTGCCACCAGCAGAGGCCTCCGAGGGGAGGGGGACATTCAGTACTTC

clone_size: -
d_call: TRBD2
v_call: TRBV10-3
j_call: TRBJ2-1
cdr3_aa: CATRLAGAGEQFF
cdr3_nt: TGTGCCACCCGACTAGCGGGAGCGGGCGAGCAGTTCTTC

clone_size: few
d_call: TRBD1
v_call: TRBV20-1
j_call: TRBJ1-4
cdr3_aa: CRASGNRGPNEKLFF
cdr3_nt: TGCAGAGCTAGCGGCAACAGGGGGCCGAATGAAAAACTGTTTTTT

clone_size: few
d_call: TRBD2
v_call: TRBV20-1
j_call: TRBJ2-1
cdr3_aa: CSAPGRASGQYNEQFF
cdr3_nt: TGCAGTGCTCCGGGACGGGCTAGCGGGCAGTACAATGAGCAGTTCTTC

clone_size: -
d_call: -
v_call: TRBV6-1
j_call: TRBJ2-7
cdr3_aa: CASKRTSPEQSF
cdr3_nt: TGTGCCAGCAAGAGGACATCCCCTGAGCAGTCCTTC

clone_size: few
d_call: TRBD2
v_call: TRBV27
j_call: TRBJ2-1
cdr3_aa: CASSPRSGRYNEQFF
cdr3_nt: TGTGCCAGCAGTCCCCGTAGCGGGAGGTACAATGAGCAGTTCTTC

clone_size: -
d_call: -
v_call: TRBV28
j_call: TRBJ2-3
cdr3_aa: CASSFPSGGGDTQYF
cdr3_nt: TGTGCCAGCAGTTTTCCTAGCGGAGGGGGAGATACGCAGTATTTT

clone_size: once
d_call: TRBD1
v_call: TRBV7-2
j_call: TRBJ1-6
cdr3_aa: CASNSDDRGGSPLHF
cdr3_nt: TGTGCCAGCAACTCGGACGACAGGGGCGGTTCACCCCTCCACTTT

clone_size: -
d_call: -
v_call: TRBV4-3
j_call: TRBJ2-3
cdr3_aa: CASSQERFLRRVGADTQYF
cdr3_nt: TGCGCCAGCAGCCAAGAGCGCTTTCTCCGACGGGTCGGCGCAGATACGCAGTATTTT

clone_size: few
d_call: -
v_call: TRBV12-3/TRBV12-4
j_call: TRBJ2-2
cdr3_aa: CASKPGSMIPGELFF
cdr3_nt: TGTGCCAGCAAGCCAGGCTCGATGATACCCGGGGAGCTGTTTTTT

clone_size: -
d_call: -
v_call: TRBV5-1
j_call: TRBJ2-3
cdr3_aa: CASTSTDTQYF
cdr3_nt: TGCGCCAGCACCTCTACAGATACGCAGTATTTT

clone_size: -
d_call: -
v_call: TRBV11-1
j_call: TRBJ2-3
cdr3_aa: CASSPNSLGGGTQYF
cdr3_nt: TGTGCCAGCAGCCCGAACTCCCTTGGGGGCGGTACGCAGTATTTT

clone_size: -
d_call: -
v_call: TRBV5-1
j_call: TRBJ1-1
cdr3_aa: CASWLDGARTEAFF
cdr3_nt: TGCGCCAGCTGGTTGGATGGGGCGAGGACTGAAGCTTTCTTT

clone_size: -
d_call: -
v_call: TRBV7-2
j_call: TRBJ2-5
cdr3_aa: CASSLEGLRDF
cdr3_nt: TGTGCCAGCAGCTTGGAGGGACTCCGGGACTTC

clone_size: few
d_call: TRBD2
v_call: TRBV4-1
j_call: TRBJ2-1
cdr3_aa: CASSFGLAGRDEQFF
cdr3_nt: TGCGCCAGCAGCTTCGGACTAGCGGGCCGCGATGAGCAGTTCTTC

clone_size: -
d_call: -
v_call: TRBV7-8
j_call: TRBJ1-2
cdr3_aa: CASSLQVWRSSYTF
cdr3_nt: TGTGCCAGCAGCTTACAAGTATGGCGCTCCAGCTACACCTTC

clone_size: -
d_call: -
v_call: TRBV24-1
j_call: TRBJ2-3
cdr3_aa: CATSSPTDTQYF
cdr3_nt: TGTGCCACCAGTTCCCCCACAGATACGCAGTATTTT

clone_size: -
d_call: TRBD2
v_call: TRBV20-1
j_call: TRBJ2-3
cdr3_aa: CSASPGLATGDTQYF
cdr3_nt: TGCAGTGCTAGTCCGGGACTAGCGACTGGAGATACGCAGTATTTT